Shown below are 9 T cell receptor beta chains from a single sample sequenced in a study of cytomegalovirus exposure and HLA in healthy donors. PCR employed 60 Vbeta and 13 Jbeta primers. Clones were read by immunoSEQ multiplex PCR, and TCRdb kept only the in-frame ones, dropping some. In the table there are 150,000 to 200,000 clones, about 75% of which are singletons. Material for sequencing was PBMCs. These receptors came from a man aged 50-59 years in good health and CMV-seropositive.

This clone was counted a few times. The V call is TRBV6-1, the J call TRBJ1-6; possible D gene TRBD1, 5 bases. Germline V gene sequence: CDR1 MNHNS, CDR2 SASEGT. The CDR3 consists of 15 residues. The germline V and J ends were trimmed by 9 bases and 5 bases, with 17 bases remaining between them. CDR3 DNA: TGTGCCAGTTCGACAGTAAGGCACAATAATTCACCCCTCCACTTT. It codes for CASSTVRHNNSPLHF.

The rearrangement uses TRBV21-1 and TRBJ1-4; the table's D call TRBD1 went unverified against the DNA. TRBV21-1 is an annotated pseudogene. This CDR3 has 14 amino acids. The CDR3 DNA sequence: TGTGCCAGCAGAAGACAGGGGGCCAATGAAAAACTGTTTTTT. It translates to CASRRQGANEKLFF.

The gene calls are TRBV5-6 and TRBJ2-3, with 12 positions matching TRBD2. Germline V gene lookup returns CDR1 SGHDT and CDR2 YYEEEE. This CDR3 contains 16 residues. V lost 4 bases to trimming and J lost 2 bases; unmatched junction nucleotides: 5. CDR3 region: CASSNRLAGVTDTQYF. DNA of the CDR3: TGTGCCAGCAGCAACCGACTAGCGGGGGTCACAGATACGCAGTATTTT. Based on the CDR3 plus reference TRBV5-6 and TRBJ2-3, the full variable domain is DAGVTQSPTHLIKTRGQQVTLRCSPKSGHDTVSWYQQALGQGPQFIFQYYEEEERQRGNFPDRFSGHQFPNYSSELNVNALLLGDSALYLCASSNRLAGVTDTQYFGPGTRLTVL.

This clone was detected only once. The chain links TRBV5-1 to TRBJ1-5, with D perhaps TRBD1 (5 bases). Trimming left V 0 bases short and J 6 bases short, with 16 bases between. CDR3 length: 16 residues. Per the germline V gene, CDR1 is SGHRS and CDR2 is YFSETQ. CDR3 protein: CASSLEGIGMGQPQHF. CDR3 nucleotide sequence: TGCGCCAGCAGCTTGGAGGGGATTGGGATGGGTCAGCCCCAGCATTTT.

Worth noting for this clone: Other DNA sequences in the same sample also yield this CDR3. The rearrangement joins TRBV10-2 to TRBJ2-1; D possibly corresponds to TRBD1 (6 bases). CDR1 is WSHSY and CDR2 is SAAADI in the germline V gene. The CDR3 sequence is 12 residues long. Deletions cut 6 bases from V and 9 bases from J, with 12 bases between. The CDR3 reads CASRPGQTEQFF. Here the CDR3 DNA reads TGCGCCAGCAGGCCCGGACAGACTGAGCAGTTCTTC.

V usage is TRBV28 and J usage is TRBJ2-3, with TRBD2 matching 12 bases. V gave up 1 base and J gave up 1 base; unmatched junction bases: 6. From germline, CDR1 is MDHEN and CDR2 SYDVKM. The CDR3 loop spans 18 amino acids. The CDR3 loop is CASSLSTSGGRRTDTQYF. As DNA, the CDR3 is TGTGCCAGCAGTTTATCGACTAGCGGGGGCCGACGCACAGATACGCAGTATTTT.

The chain carries TRBV7-6 and TRBJ1-1; a possible D gene is TRBD1 (5 bases). The CDR3 is made up of 16 amino acids. Trimming left V 5 bases short and J 0 bases short, with 16 bases between. Germline lookup yields CDR1 SGHVS and CDR2 FNYEAQ. The CDR3: CASSPGGAGMNTEAFF. The CDR3 nucleotides are TGTGCCAGCAGCCCTGGGGGTGCGGGGATGAACACTGAAGCTTTCTTT.

The chain carries TRBV6-1 and TRBJ2-1; perhaps TRBD1 as D (6 bases). The germline gives CDR1 MNHNS, CDR2 SASEGT. Trimming pared 4 bases from V and 6 bases from J, leaving 13 bases between. The length of the CDR3 is 14 residues. This CDR3 reads CASSVQGGSNEQFF. The CDR3 DNA is TGTGCCAGCAGTGTACAGGGTGGGTCCAATGAGCAGTTCTTC.

This chain uses TRBV4-3 with TRBJ1-1; D is undetermined. V was shortened by 3 bases and J by 0 bases, with 11 bases between the two germline ends. This CDR3 spans 15 amino acids. Germline values: CDR1 LGHNA, CDR2 YSLEER. The CDR3, as DNA: TGCGCCAGCAGCCAGTACGAGGGCATGAACACTGAAGCTTTCTTT. This gives the protein CASSQYEGMNTEAFF.